The rows below give T cell receptor beta chains drawn from one sample of a study of blood T cell repertoires in COVID-19. Sequenced by immunoSEQ multiplex PCR; TCRdb stores in-frame clones only, minus some. The data show fewer than 250,000 clones, about 88% seen once. Sequenced input: peripheral blood. The receptors were sampled from a woman in her 40s with acute or convalescent COVID-19. Both conserved end residues are part of each CDR3.

j_call v_call cdr3_aa
TRBJ2-2 TRBV11-2 CASSLMIGANTGELFF
TRBJ2-1 TRBV6-6 CASTRQGVNEQFF
TRBJ2-5 TRBV2 CASSEIWAQETQYF
TRBJ2-1 TRBV4-2 CASSQDRGLADNEQFF
TRBJ1-1 TRBV19 CASSIDVAGNTEAFF
TRBJ1-2 TRBV24-1 CATSDSYVNYGYTF
TRBJ1-4 TRBV27 CASSPRTASEKLFF
TRBJ2-5 TRBV9 CASSPRSSGGLQETQYF
TRBJ2-1 TRBV4-1 CASSQDRSGGAYNEQFF
TRBJ1-1 TRBV11-2 CASSQGPWSNTEAFF
TRBJ1-3 TRBV19 CASSSRTGGARKGNTIYF
TRBJ1-4 TRBV9 CASSPFQGKGEKLFF
TRBJ1-2 TRBV7-9 CASRGQGLLRLYGYTF
TRBJ2-5 TRBV9 CASSVGTGGQETQYF
TRBJ1-4 TRBV18 CASSPTGASNEKLFF
TRBJ2-3 TRBV5-1 CASSLVALAGAPVDTQYF
TRBJ1-1 TRBV2 CASSRPTNTEAFF
TRBJ1-6 TRBV18 CASSPQGSGDSPLHF
TRBJ2-5 TRBV3-1/TRBV3-2 CASSSYQYGTQYF
TRBJ2-3 TRBV6-6 CASSRLRSRGLAGGSLDTQYF
TRBJ2-5 TRBV4-1 CASSQGAYSQETQYF
TRBJ1-5 TRBV28 CASRKPGQGFSQPQHF
TRBJ2-3 TRBV24-1 CATSDLPQGIAPDTQYF
TRBJ1-2 TRBV4-1 CASSQDRVNYGYTF